One TCR beta chain is described in this entry. Sequencing used immunoSEQ multiplex PCR; TCRdb keeps in-frame clones, though not all of them. The sample gives 230,000 or so clones, 65% to 90% of which show up once; about 1.5% is in the top ten. The CDR3 is 13 amino acids. V lost 4 bases, J lost 6 bases, and 13 bases lay in between. Germline values: CDR1 LNHDA, CDR2 SQIVND (reference sequence). This record comes from a study of blood T cell repertoires in COVID-19. The chain combines TRBV19 with TRBJ2-7; D gene unclear. This TCR derives from a woman in her 40s who had recovered from COVID-19. The sequenced sample consisted of peripheral blood. CDR3 bases: TGTGCCAGTAGTACCGGTTTGAGTGGCGAGCAGTACTTC. It translates to CASSTGLSGEQYF.